One sample yielded the 5 T cell receptor beta chains listed below, sequenced in a study of breast tumors, draining lymph nodes, adjacent tissues. Samples came from axillary lymph nodes draining the breast cancer. TCRdb itself ran the multiplex PCR reads through MiXCR, one entry per CDR3 protein. The table shows more than 250,000 distinct CDR3 sequences, with 30% to 35% occurring only once. Sequenced input: axillary lymph node tissue. These receptors were taken from a female donor with breast cancer. Some clones in this sample may be carry-over from other donors' samples.

As to this clonotype: One end of the junction varies from germline; a read error may be responsible. The chain recombines TRBV7-9 with TRBJ1-6; weak D call: TRBD1 (5 bases). This CDR3 is 15 amino acids long. From germline, CDR1 is SEHNR and CDR2 FQNEAQ (reference sequence). CDR3 sequence: CASSLTRGVQSPLHF. The CDR3 coding sequence is TGTGCCAGCAGCTTAACTCGGGGCGTTCAATCACCCCTCCACTTC.

This clonotype has at least ten counts. V usage is TRBV5-6 and J usage is TRBJ2-3; TRBD1 might be the D (6 bases). CDR1 and CDR2 from the germline V gene are SGHDT and YYEEEE. Trimming removed 3 bases at V and 0 bases at J, with 11 bases between. This CDR3 is built from 15 residues. The CDR3 DNA reads TGTGCCAGCAGCTCCATGGACAGAAGCACAGATACGCAGTATTTT. It translates to CASSSMDRSTDTQYF.

This clonotype was observed at least ten times. A single base separates this from a much larger clone, so it may be a read error. The rearrangement links TRBV5-5 to TRBJ1-2; no reliable D call. Trimming pared 0 bases from V and 2 bases from J, leaving 8 bases between. The CDR3 has 14 amino acids. Germline lookup yields CDR1 SGHKS and CDR2 YYEKEE (reference sequence). CDR3 bases: TGTGCCAGCAGCTTGGCGGTCACCAACTATGGCTACACCTTC. Encoded protein: CASSLAVTNYGYTF. Full variable domain (remainder filled in from reference TRBV5-5 and TRBJ1-2): DAGVTQSPTHLIKTRGQQVTLRCSPISGHKSVSWYQQVLGQGPQFIFQYYEKEERGRGNFPDRFSARQFPNYSSELNVNALLLGDSALYLCASSLAVTNYGYTFGSGTRLTVV.

In its sample, this clonotype was seen many times. The gene calls are TRBV20-1 and TRBJ2-1, with D unclear. Trimming cost V 0 bases and J 2 bases, with 8 bases left between them. Germline V gene sequence: CDR1 DFQATT, CDR2 SNEGSKA (reference sequence). The CDR3 consists of 14 residues. The CDR3 nucleotides are TGCAGTGCTAGAGATATGGGCCCCTACAATGAGCAGTTCTTC. Translating it yields CSARDMGPYNEQFF.

This clonotype was counted at least ten times. The rearrangement links TRBV7-8 to TRBJ1-5, with D possibly matching TRBD1 (5 bases). Germline lookup yields CDR1 SGHVS and CDR2 FQNEAQ. The V gene lost 2 bases and the J gene lost 5 bases, with 16 bases spanning the gap. The CDR3 contains 16 residues. The DNA for the CDR3 is TGTGCCAGCAGCTTACAGCAGGGACCTGGGGATCAGCCCCAGCATTTT. Its protein product is CASSLQQGPGDQPQHF.